This T cell receptor (beta chain) is drawn from a study of T cells after yellow fever vaccination. Study outcomes and limitations: Abundant contaminating clonotypes from the bulk population could appear in FACS-sorted repertoires. Weaker overall was a secondary response that nonetheless peaked faster, on day 5 versus 15. The booster saw the reappearance of most primary-vaccination clones (more than 95% CD4, 88% CD8).

Production of TCR cDNA was by 5'RACE template switching, which also added a universal primer site and UMIs. In TCRdb, the 5' RACE reads were re-called with MiXCR into one record per CDR3 protein. The profile shows hundreds of thousands of distinct CDR3 sequences, around 13% of them singletons. Trimming pared 3 bases from V and 2 bases from J, leaving 8 bases between. Germline CDR1 is LGHNA and CDR2 is YNFKEQ. The CDR3 extends over 14 amino acids. Of note for this clonotype: Its antigen is undetermined.

Sequencing was performed on CD4+ T cells sorted from PBMCs, taken 15 days after the yellow fever booster vaccination. V usage is TRBV4-2 and J usage is TRBJ1-5; D is possibly TRBD1 (5 bases). The source of this sequence is a man aged 18 to 29 who received the YFV17D yellow fever vaccine. CDR3 sequence reads: CASSHRDGNQPQHF. For the CDR3, the DNA is TGTGCCAGCAGCCACAGGGATGGCAATCAGCCCCAGCATTTT.